This T cell receptor (beta chain) was recorded in a study of T cells expressing NK-cell markers. Study as a whole: There were seven HCMV-seropositive donors and one seronegative donor among the eight sequenced. General study points: In 5 to 7 donors, dominant CD3+CD56+NKG2C+ clones formed 1.0-7.0% of CD8+ cells.

Template switching by 5'RACE with UMIs generated the TCR beta cDNA. Using the 5' RACE reads, TCRdb records one entry per CDR3 protein without DNA. This sample's clone table lists 500,000 to 700,000 distinct CDR3 sequences. Worth noting for this clonotype: Its antigen is as yet unknown.

The specimen sequenced was blood T cells: a sorted CD56 or NKG2C T cell subset, CD4+ or CD8+ T cells, or bulk PBMC T cells (not recorded which). This receptor was obtained from a man in his late teens or twenties in good health.

This CDR3 is CASSQDRVASGRYTF. The V call is TRBV14, the J call TRBJ1-2. The CDR3 consists of 15 residues. In germline, CDR1 is SGHDN, CDR2 FVKESK.